Sequencing of this T cell receptor (beta chain) was carried out in a study of cytomegalovirus exposure and HLA in healthy donors. The study's findings and limits: Whilst most TCR sequences proved rare, a subset of public TCRs occurred across many donors.

The donors belonged to the roughly 110-subject validation cohort, separate from the roughly 670-subject first cohort. The V end lost 7 bases, the J end lost 2 bases, and 15 bases lay between the germline ends. The length of the CDR3 is 15 residues. Germline V CDR1 and CDR2: SNHLY, FYNNEI. Comments on this clone: Its antigen is currently unknown.

The table came from immunoSEQ multiplex PCR; TCRdb's copy has only in-frame clones and leaves some out. There are more than 95,000 clones in the sample; less than 90% occur only once, and roughly 4.4% lies in the top ten. This TCR was sampled from a man younger than 35 in good health and CMV-seropositive. Sequenced material: PBMCs. The gene calls are TRBV2 and TRBJ1-5; D uncertain. The CDR3 protein is CASNEAAVGNQPQHF. Here the CDR3 DNA reads TGTGCCAGCAATGAGGCGGCGGTCGGCAATCAGCCCCAGCATTTT.